This T cell receptor (beta chain) was profiled in a study of CD8 T cells in ankylosing spondylitis. Notes on the study in general: A subset of motif variants has previously been described in the synovial fluid and blood of reactive arthritis. Significant enrichment of disease-linked clones was reportedly seen in matched ankylosing spondylitis synovial fluid. The disease-linked clones had a CD8+ phenotype and low blood frequencies. Characteristic of ankylosing spondylitis blood, it appeared, was a TCR beta motif comprising roughly 8 highly homologous variants.

This clonotype has at least ten counts. Its antigen is currently unknown. Scientists made TCR beta libraries using quantitative 5'-RACE with molecular barcodes. TCRdb re-derived calls from the 5' RACE reads in MiXCR, one entry per CDR3 protein. Of a few hundred thousand distinct CDR3 sequences in the sample, about 12% were seen once. There are 13 residues in the CDR3. Deletions cut 8 bases from V and 3 bases from J, with 13 bases between. CDR1 and CDR2 from the germline V gene are SGHRS and YFSETQ. The receptor was derived from a male donor with ankylosing spondylitis. The sequencing input was blood, either unsorted or a sorted T cell fraction (not recorded which). This rearrangement joins TRBV5-1 to TRBJ2-3; the D gene is possibly TRBD1 (5 bases). CDR3 region: CASVEGATDTQYF. The CDR3 DNA reads as TGCGCCAGTGTAGAAGGGGCGACAGATACGCAGTATTTT.